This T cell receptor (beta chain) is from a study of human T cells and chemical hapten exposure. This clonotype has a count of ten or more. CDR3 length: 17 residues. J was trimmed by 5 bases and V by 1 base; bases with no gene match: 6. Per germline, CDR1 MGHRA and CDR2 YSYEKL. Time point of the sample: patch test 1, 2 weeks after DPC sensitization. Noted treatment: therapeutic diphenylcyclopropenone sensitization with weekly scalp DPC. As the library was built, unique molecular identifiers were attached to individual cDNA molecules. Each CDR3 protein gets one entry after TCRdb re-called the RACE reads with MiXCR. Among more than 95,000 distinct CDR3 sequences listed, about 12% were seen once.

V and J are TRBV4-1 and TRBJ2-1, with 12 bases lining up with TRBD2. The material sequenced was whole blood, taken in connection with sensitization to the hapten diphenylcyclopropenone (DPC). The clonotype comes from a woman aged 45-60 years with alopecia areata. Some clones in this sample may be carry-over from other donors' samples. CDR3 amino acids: CASSQGPTSGGHNEQFF. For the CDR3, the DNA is TGCGCCAGCAGCCAAGGGCCGACTAGCGGGGGACACAATGAGCAGTTCTTC.